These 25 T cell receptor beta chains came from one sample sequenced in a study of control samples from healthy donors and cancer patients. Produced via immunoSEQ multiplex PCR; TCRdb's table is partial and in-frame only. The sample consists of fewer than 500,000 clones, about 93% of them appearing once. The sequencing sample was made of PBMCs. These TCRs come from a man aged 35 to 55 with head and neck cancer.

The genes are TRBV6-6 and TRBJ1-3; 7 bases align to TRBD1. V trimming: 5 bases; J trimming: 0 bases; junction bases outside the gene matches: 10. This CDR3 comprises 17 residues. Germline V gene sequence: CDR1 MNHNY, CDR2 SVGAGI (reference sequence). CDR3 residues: CASSQRRGTDSGNTIYF. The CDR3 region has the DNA TGTGCCAGCAGTCAACGCCGAGGGACAGACTCTGGAAACACCATATATTTT.

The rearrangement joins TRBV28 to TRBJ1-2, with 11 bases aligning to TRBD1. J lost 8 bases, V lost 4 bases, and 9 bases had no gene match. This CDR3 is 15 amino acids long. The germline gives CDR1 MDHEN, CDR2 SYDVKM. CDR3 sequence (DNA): TGTGCCAGCAGTTCCCGGGACAGGGGGATCTGGGGCTACACCTTC. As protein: CASSSRDRGIWGYTF.

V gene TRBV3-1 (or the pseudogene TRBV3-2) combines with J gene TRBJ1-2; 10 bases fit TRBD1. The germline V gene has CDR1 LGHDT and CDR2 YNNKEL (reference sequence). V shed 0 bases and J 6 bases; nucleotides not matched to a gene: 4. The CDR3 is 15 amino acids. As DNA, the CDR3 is TGTGCCAGCAGCCAAGAATCGGGACAGGGGAATGGCTACACCTTC. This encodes CASSQESGQGNGYTF.

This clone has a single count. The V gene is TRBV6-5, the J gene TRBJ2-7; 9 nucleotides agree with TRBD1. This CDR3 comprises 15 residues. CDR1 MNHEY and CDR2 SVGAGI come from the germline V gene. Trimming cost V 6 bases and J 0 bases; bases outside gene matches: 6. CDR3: CASRPRQGGSYEQYF. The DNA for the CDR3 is TGTGCCAGCAGACCCAGACAGGGGGGCTCCTACGAGCAGTACTTC.

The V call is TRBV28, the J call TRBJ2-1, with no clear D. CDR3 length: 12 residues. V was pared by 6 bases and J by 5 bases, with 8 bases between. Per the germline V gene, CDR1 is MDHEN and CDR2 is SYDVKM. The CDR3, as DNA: TGTGCCAGCAGCCTAGTGGACAATGAGCAGTTCTTC. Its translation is CASSLVDNEQFF.

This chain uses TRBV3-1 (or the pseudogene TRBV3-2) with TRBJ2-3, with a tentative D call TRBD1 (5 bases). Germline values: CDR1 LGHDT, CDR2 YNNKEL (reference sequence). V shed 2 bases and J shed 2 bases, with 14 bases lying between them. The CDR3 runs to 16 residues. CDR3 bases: TGTGCCAGCAGCCAAACAAGGGGTAATCCCACAGATACGCAGTATTTT. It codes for CASSQTRGNPTDTQYF.

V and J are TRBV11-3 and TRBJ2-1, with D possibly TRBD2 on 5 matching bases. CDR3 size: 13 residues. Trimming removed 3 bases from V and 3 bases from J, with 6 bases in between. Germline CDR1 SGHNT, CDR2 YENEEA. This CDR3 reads CASSFGLYNEQFF. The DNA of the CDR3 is TGTGCCAGCAGCTTTGGACTCTACAATGAGCAGTTCTTC.

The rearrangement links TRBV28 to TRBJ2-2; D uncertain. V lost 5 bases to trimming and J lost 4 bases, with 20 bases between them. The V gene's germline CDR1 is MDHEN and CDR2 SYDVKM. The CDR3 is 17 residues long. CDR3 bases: TGTGCCAGCAGTCCCAGTGCCGTCGCAGTACCCACCGGGGAGCTGTTTTTT. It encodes CASSPSAVAVPTGELFF. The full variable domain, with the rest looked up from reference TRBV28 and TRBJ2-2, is DVKVTQSSRYLVKRTGEKVFLECVQDMDHENMFWYRQDPGLGLRLIYFSYDVKMKEKGDIPEGYSVSREKKERFSLILESASTNQTSMYLCASSPSAVAVPTGELFFGEGSRLTVL.

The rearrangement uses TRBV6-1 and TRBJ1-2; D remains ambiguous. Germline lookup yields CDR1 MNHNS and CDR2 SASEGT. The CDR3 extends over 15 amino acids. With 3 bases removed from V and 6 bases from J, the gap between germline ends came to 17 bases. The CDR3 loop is CASSEWVKGPDGYTF. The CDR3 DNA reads TGTGCCAGCAGTGAGTGGGTGAAGGGCCCGGATGGCTACACCTTC.

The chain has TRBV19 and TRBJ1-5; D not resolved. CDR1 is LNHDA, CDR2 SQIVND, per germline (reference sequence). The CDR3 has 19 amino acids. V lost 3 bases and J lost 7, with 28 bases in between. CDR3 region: CASSITPFEGLGLGQPQHF. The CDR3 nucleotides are TGTGCCAGTAGTATCACGCCCTTTGAGGGTTTAGGTCTCGGCCAGCCCCAGCATTTT.

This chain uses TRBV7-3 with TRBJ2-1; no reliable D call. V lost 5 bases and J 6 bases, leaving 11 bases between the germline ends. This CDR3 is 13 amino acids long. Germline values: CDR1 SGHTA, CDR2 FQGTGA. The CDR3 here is CASSPNLGNEQFF. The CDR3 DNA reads TGTGCCAGCAGCCCCAACCTGGGCAATGAGCAGTTCTTC.

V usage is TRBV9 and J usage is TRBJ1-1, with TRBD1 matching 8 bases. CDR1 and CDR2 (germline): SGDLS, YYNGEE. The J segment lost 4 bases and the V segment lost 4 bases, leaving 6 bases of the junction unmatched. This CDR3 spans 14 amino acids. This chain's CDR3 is CASSTSDRVTEAFF. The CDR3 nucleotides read TGTGCCAGCAGCACCTCGGACAGGGTCACTGAAGCTTTCTTT.

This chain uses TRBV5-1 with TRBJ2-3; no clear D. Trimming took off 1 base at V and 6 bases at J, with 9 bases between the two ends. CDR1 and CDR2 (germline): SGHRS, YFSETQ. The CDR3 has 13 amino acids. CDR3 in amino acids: CASSLPPSDTQYF. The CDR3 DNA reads TGCGCCAGCAGCTTGCCTCCCTCGGATACGCAGTATTTT.

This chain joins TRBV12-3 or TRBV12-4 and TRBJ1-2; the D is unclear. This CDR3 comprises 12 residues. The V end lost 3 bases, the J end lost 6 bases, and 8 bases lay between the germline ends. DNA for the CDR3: TGTGCCAGCAGTTTCACGGCGGATGGCTACACCTTC. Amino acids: CASSFTADGYTF.

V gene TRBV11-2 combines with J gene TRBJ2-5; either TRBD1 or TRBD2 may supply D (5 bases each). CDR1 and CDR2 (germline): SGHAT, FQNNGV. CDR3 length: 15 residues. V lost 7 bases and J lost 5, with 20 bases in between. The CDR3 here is CASTNGEGPLETQYF. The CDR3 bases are TGTGCCAGCACCAACGGAGAGGGACCTTTGGAGACCCAGTACTTC. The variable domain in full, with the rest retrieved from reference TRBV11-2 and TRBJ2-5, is EAGVAQSPRYKIIEKRQSVAFWCNPISGHATLYWYQQILGQGPKLLIQFQNNGVVDDSQLPKDRFSAERLKGVDSTLKIQPAKLEDSAVYLCASTNGEGPLETQYFGPGTRLLVL.

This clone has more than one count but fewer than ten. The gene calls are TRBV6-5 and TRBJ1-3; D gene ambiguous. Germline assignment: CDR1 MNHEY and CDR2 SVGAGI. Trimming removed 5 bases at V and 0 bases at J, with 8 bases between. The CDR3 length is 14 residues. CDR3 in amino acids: CASSPQYSGNTIYF. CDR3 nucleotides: TGTGCCAGCAGTCCTCAGTACTCTGGAAACACCATATATTTT.

Here the CDR3 reads CASSSTHPSGGGYTF. As DNA, the CDR3 is TGTGCCAGCAGCTCTACCCACCCCTCCGGCGGTGGCTACACCTTC. This chain uses TRBV6-2 or TRBV6-3 with TRBJ1-2, with D hard to call. Trimming pared 6 bases from V and 7 bases from J, leaving 21 bases between. The CDR3 contains 15 residues. Germline V lookup: CDR1 MNHEY, CDR2 SVGEGT.

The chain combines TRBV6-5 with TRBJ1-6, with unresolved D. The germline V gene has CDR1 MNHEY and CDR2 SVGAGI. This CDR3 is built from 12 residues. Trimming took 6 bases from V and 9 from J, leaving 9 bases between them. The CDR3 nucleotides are TGTGCCAGCAGGGCCACGGGTTCACCCCTCCACTTT. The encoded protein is CASRATGSPLHF.

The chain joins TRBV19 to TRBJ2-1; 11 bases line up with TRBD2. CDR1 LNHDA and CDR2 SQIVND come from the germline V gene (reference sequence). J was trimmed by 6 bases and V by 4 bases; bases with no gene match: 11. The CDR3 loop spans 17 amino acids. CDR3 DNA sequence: TGTGCCAGTAGTAACGGGGCTAGCGGGAGGTTCCGCAATGAGCAGTTCTTC. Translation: CASSNGASGRFRNEQFF.

The CDR3 DNA reads TGTGCCAGCAGCTTAGGGAGCTCAGGGGTCTACGAGCAGTACTTC. Translated, it gives CASSLGSSGVYEQYF. V usage is TRBV11-2 and J usage is TRBJ2-7; maybe TRBD1 (6 bases). The CDR3 has 15 residues. CDR1 and CDR2 (germline): SGHAT, FQNNGV. The ends were cut back, 1 base at V and 3 bases at J, with 13 bases in the middle.

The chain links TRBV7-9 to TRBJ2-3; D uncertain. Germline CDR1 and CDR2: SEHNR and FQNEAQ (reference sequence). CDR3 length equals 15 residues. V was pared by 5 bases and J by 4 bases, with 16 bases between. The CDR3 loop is CASSPRLRTADTQYF. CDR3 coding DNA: TGTGCCAGCAGCCCCCGTTTGAGGACGGCAGATACGCAGTATTTT. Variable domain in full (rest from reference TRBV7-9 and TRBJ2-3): DTGVSQNPRHKITKRGQNVTFRCDPISEHNRLYWYRQTLGQGPEFLTYFQNEAQLEKSRLLSDRFSAERPKGSFSTLEIQRTEQGDSAMYLCASSPRLRTADTQYFGPGTRLTVL.

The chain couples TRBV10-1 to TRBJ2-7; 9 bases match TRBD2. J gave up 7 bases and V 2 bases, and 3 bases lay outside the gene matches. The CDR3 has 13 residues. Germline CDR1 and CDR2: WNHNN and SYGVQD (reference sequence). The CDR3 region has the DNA TGCGCCAGCAGTGAGAGCGGGAGGCCGGAGCAGTACTTC. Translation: CASSESGRPEQYF.

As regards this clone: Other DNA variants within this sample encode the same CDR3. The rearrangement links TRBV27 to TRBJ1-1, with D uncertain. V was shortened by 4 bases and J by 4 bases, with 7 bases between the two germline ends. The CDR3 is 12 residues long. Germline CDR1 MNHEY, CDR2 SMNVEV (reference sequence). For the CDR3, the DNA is TGTGCCAGCAGTTCCGGTAGCACTGAAGCTTTCTTT. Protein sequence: CASSSGSTEAFF.

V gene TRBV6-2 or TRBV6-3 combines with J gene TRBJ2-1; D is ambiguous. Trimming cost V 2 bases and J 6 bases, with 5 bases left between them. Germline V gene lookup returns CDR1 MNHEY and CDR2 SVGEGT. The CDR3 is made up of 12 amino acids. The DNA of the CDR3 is TGTGCCAGCAGTTACGGTGTCAATGAGCAGTTCTTC. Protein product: CASSYGVNEQFF.

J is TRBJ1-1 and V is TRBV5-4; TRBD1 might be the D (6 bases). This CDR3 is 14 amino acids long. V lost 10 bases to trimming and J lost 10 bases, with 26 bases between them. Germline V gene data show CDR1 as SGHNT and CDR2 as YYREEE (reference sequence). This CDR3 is CAASFRQEARGAFF. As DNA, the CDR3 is TGTGCCGCGTCTTTTAGACAGGAGGCGAGGGGAGCTTTCTTT.